These 13 T cell receptor beta chains share one sample of origin, sequenced in a study of CD8+ T cells in alopecia areata. Treatment specified: oral pan-JAK inhibitor, 5-10 mg twice daily. Sequencing used cDNA as its template, made by extracting RNA and reverse transcribing it. Clones were sequenced by immunoSEQ multiplex PCR, and TCRdb holds only the in-frame ones, with some missing. In the table there are roughly 100,000 clones, under 70% of which are singletons. This specimen consisted of CD8+ T cells sorted from blood, obtained at week 4, from a patient treated with tofacitinib. Receptors originate from a human donor with alopecia areata.

V usage is TRBV7-9 and J usage is TRBJ2-7; D is possibly TRBD1 (6 bases). With 2 bases removed from V and 3 bases from J, the gap between germline ends came to 11 bases. Germline V gene sequence: CDR1 SEHNR, CDR2 FQNEAQ (reference sequence). The CDR3 contains 14 residues. The CDR3 is CASSLRAGDYEQYF. CDR3 coding DNA: TGTGCCAGCAGCTTACGGGCAGGGGACTACGAGCAGTACTTC.

The CDR3, as DNA: TGCAGCGTTGAATCGGGGAGTGGCTACACCTTC. It specifies CSVESGSGYTF. The chain couples TRBV29-1 to TRBJ1-2; D remains unclear. Germline V gene sequence: CDR1 SQVTM, CDR2 ANQGSEA. Trimming cost V 2 bases and J 7 bases, with 8 bases left between them. The CDR3 is 11 amino acids.

The chain joins TRBV7-9 to TRBJ1-2; D is possibly TRBD1 (6 bases). Germline V gene lookup returns CDR1 SEHNR and CDR2 FQNEAQ (reference sequence). The CDR3 contains 12 residues. The V end was cut by 1 base, the J end by 8 bases, with 8 bases between. The CDR3 nucleotides read TGTGCCAGCAGCTTAGACAGGGACGGCTACACCTTC. Translating gives CASSLDRDGYTF.

In its sample, this clone was seen a few times. The V gene is TRBV27, the J gene TRBJ1-2; 7 bases match TRBD1. Germline V CDR1 and CDR2: MNHEY, SMNVEV (reference sequence). Losses at the gene ends were 5 bases for V and 7 bases for J; bases not matched to a gene: 13. The CDR3 length is 15 residues. Written as DNA, the CDR3 is TGTGCCAGCAGTATACAGGGGCCCCTCCCTTCTGGCTACACCTTC. Its protein product is CASSIQGPLPSGYTF.

This rearrangement joins TRBV10-3 to TRBJ2-3; D is ambiguous. CDR3 length equals 16 residues. Germline CDR1 ENHRY, CDR2 SYGVKD. V lost 3 bases, J lost 1 base, and 14 bases lay in between. The CDR3 bases are TGTGCCATCAGTGACCTAGACCCCCTCGGCACAGATACGCAGTATTTT. This translates into CAISDLDPLGTDTQYF.

A few counts support this clone. The gene calls are TRBV6-6 and TRBJ1-5; D remains ambiguous. Germline V gives CDR1 MNHNY, CDR2 SVGAGI (reference sequence). Trimming stripped 8 bases from V and 0 bases from J, with 8 bases between. This CDR3 is built from 13 residues. Here the CDR3 reads CASGFYSNQPQHF. CDR3 nucleotide sequence: TGTGCCAGCGGGTTCTATAGCAATCAGCCCCAGCATTTT.

The gene calls are TRBV9 and TRBJ2-3, with TRBD2 matching 10 bases. Trimming at V came to 2 bases and at J to 8 bases, leaving 11 bases not matched to a gene. Germline CDR1 and CDR2: SGDLS and YYNGEE. This CDR3 is 16 amino acids long. CDR3: CASSVKREGYLGTQYF. In DNA form, the CDR3 reads TGTGCCAGCAGCGTCAAGCGGGAGGGCTATTTGGGTACGCAGTATTTT.

This clone was detected a few times. The sample contains more than one DNA sequence encoding this CDR3. The chain uses TRBV30 and TRBJ2-1; D is undetermined. The germline CDR1 and CDR2 sequences are GTSNPN and SVGIG (reference sequence). V was shortened by 0 bases and J by 6 bases, with 3 bases between the two germline ends. The CDR3 contains 11 residues. The CDR3 nucleotides are TGTGCCTGGAGTGTAGGCAATGAGCAGTTCTTC. Protein: CAWSVGNEQFF.

This clone was observed once. The rearrangement links TRBV7-9 to TRBJ1-1, with TRBD1 matching 8 bases. CDR3 length: 15 residues. Unmatched junction bases numbered 8, after V lost 5 bases and J lost 3 bases. CDR1 and CDR2 (germline): SEHNR, FQNEAQ (reference sequence). This CDR3 is CASSPQTGVHTEAFF. The CDR3 DNA is TGTGCCAGCAGCCCGCAGACAGGGGTTCACACTGAAGCTTTCTTT. Combining the CDR3 with reference TRBV7-9 and TRBJ1-1 gives the whole variable domain DTGVSQNPRHKITKRGQNVTFRCDPISEHNRLYWYRQTLGQGPEFLTYFQNEAQLEKSRLLSDRFSAERPKGSFSTLEIQRTEQGDSAMYLCASSPQTGVHTEAFFGQGTRLTVV.

The chain has TRBV27 and TRBJ2-2; perhaps TRBD2 as D (5 bases). CDR1 and CDR2 from the germline V gene are MNHEY and SMNVEV (reference sequence). V dropped 5 bases and J dropped 4 bases, with 17 bases sitting between them. CDR3 length equals 16 residues. Here the CDR3 reads CASSPLAVQTTGELFF. CDR3 DNA sequence: TGTGCCAGCAGTCCCCTAGCCGTACAGACCACCGGGGAGCTGTTTTTT.

J is TRBJ2-2 and V is TRBV30; 9 bases map to TRBD1. Losses at the gene ends were 3 bases for V and 7 bases for J; bases not matched to a gene: 0. This CDR3 is built from 12 residues. Germline CDR1 and CDR2: GTSNPN and SVGIG (reference sequence). The CDR3 protein is CAWRTGGGELFF. CDR3 bases: TGTGCCTGGAGGACAGGGGGCGGGGAGCTGTTTTTT.

Only a few counts were recorded for this clone. V usage is TRBV5-1 and J usage is TRBJ1-5; 7 bases fit TRBD1. Germline CDR1 and CDR2: SGHRS and YFSETQ. Losses at the gene ends were 4 bases for V and 3 bases for J; bases not matched to a gene: 10. The length of the CDR3 is 16 residues. CDR3 nucleotide sequence: TGCGCCAGCAGCGAAAGGACAGGTCGACTCAATCAGCCCCAGCATTTT. Its protein product is CASSERTGRLNQPQHF. The whole variable domain, filled in from reference TRBV5-1 and TRBJ1-5, reads KAGVTQTPRYLIKTRGQQVTLSCSPISGHRSVSWYQQTPGQGLQFLFEYFSETQRNKGNFPGRFSGRQFSNSRSEMNVSTLELGDSALYLCASSERTGRLNQPQHFGDGTRLSIL.

V usage is TRBV29-1 and J usage is TRBJ2-7; D is perhaps TRBD1 (6 bases). V lost 3 bases and J 3 bases, leaving 9 bases between the germline ends. The CDR3 runs to 12 residues. Germline V lookup: CDR1 SQVTM, CDR2 ANQGSEA. CDR3 region: CSVEDSGYEQYF. CDR3 coding DNA: TGCAGCGTTGAGGACAGTGGCTACGAGCAGTACTTC.